This T cell receptor beta chain was observed in a study of identical twins. In its sample, this clonotype was seen many times. The antigen remains undetermined. The study's findings and limits: Twin pairs' shared out-of-frame alpha sequences were enriched in low generation probability. Clonotypes of the beta chain that were abundant in cord blood carried fewer insertions (memory repertoires showed none).

MiXCR, run by TCRdb on the 5' RACE reads, gives a single entry per CDR3 protein. The table has some 630,000 distinct CDR3 sequences, just over 7% seen once. These data also formed part of another study, on yellow fever vaccine responses in identical twins. That work contributes: After vaccination, twins' T cell response reportedly seemed partly convergent, partly personalized.

The receptor was isolated from a woman aged 18-30 years in good health. Sequenced: PBMCs.

CDR3 sequence reads: CASSFEGQASTIYF. CDR3 coding DNA: TGTGCCAGCAGCTTCGAAGGACAGGCAAGCACCATATATTTT. The chain links TRBV7-8 to TRBJ1-3, with 7 bases identical to TRBD1. This CDR3 region has 14 residues. The J segment lost 9 bases and the V segment lost 3 bases, leaving 8 bases of the junction unmatched. Germline-derived CDR1 and CDR2 are SGHVS and FQNEAQ.